This TCR beta chain emerged from a study of T cell responses to AZD1222 COVID-19 vaccine. The table came from immunoSEQ multiplex PCR; TCRdb's copy has only in-frame clones and leaves some out. The data show 150,000 or so clones, with 85% to 95% seen just once and about 1.4% held by the top ten. Study-wide points: Repertoire sampling occurred only after the peak T cell response.

Trimming removed 3 bases at V and 11 bases at J, with 10 bases between. The CDR3 sequence is 11 residues long. A note on this clone: Its antigen is still unknown.

The chain carries TRBV12-3 or TRBV12-4 and TRBJ1-1, with D perhaps matching TRBD1 (5 bases). The sample consisted of peripheral blood, taken on day 0 of AZD1222 vaccination. The clonotype originates from an adult in good health. The CDR3 DNA sequence: TGTGCCAGCAGTTTGGGCAGGGATGCTTTCTTT. Residues: CASSLGRDAFF.